This entry describes one TCR beta chain. These data originate in a study of blood T cell repertoires in COVID-19. Generated by immunoSEQ multiplex PCR, the TCRdb table keeps only in-frame clones and is missing some. The sample shows 70,000 to 100,000 clones, 88% of them seen only once. The material sequenced was peripheral blood. The clonotype comes from a human donor in a cohort sampled during active COVID-19.

The CDR3 DNA is TGTGCCAGTAGTATTCCCCAGGGCCAGCAGTACTTC. This gives the protein CASSIPQGQQYF. The rearrangement joins TRBV19 to TRBJ2-7, with D tentatively TRBD1 (5 bases). This CDR3 has 12 residues. Germline V gives CDR1 LNHDA, CDR2 SQIVND (reference sequence). V was clipped by 3 bases and J by 8 bases, with 11 bases between them.